A selection of T cell receptor beta chains follows, all from one sample in a study of post-analysis software for immune sequencing data. MiXCR, run by TCRdb on the PCR reads, gives a single entry per CDR3 protein. The table has roughly 700,000 distinct CDR3 sequences, roughly 27% seen once. Sequenced sample: blood. These receptors were taken from a girl aged 10-17 years with multiple sclerosis. CDR3s leave out the opening cysteine and the closing phenylalanine or tryptophan.

j_call v_call cdr3_aa
TRBJ2-5 TRBV2 ASRRGWQETQY
TRBJ1-4 TRBV4-1 ASSQDIGRQGSFEKLF
TRBJ2-1 TRBV5-1 ASSPGLSAYNEQF
TRBJ1-5 TRBV4-3 ASSQGLGLYSNQPQH
TRBJ1-5 TRBV28 ASSFGQLNQPQH
TRBJ2-3 TRBV6-5 ASSYAQEASTDTQY
TRBJ1-5 TRBV6-5 ASSWGVGNQPQH
TRBJ2-1 TRBV5-1 ASSLRADRNNEQF
TRBJ1-6 TRBV6-5 ASSYSAAGGLSYNSPLH
TRBJ2-1 TRBV7-2 ASSFGTSMGEQF
TRBJ2-1 TRBV20-1 SAFGESSYNEQF
TRBJ2-3 TRBV28 ASSLPGSGTPDTQY
TRBJ2-1 TRBV29-1 SASLAGVWNEQF
TRBJ1-5 TRBV28 ASRRTGRRRQPQH
TRBJ2-1 TRBV9 ASSGSGGGRTYNEQF
TRBJ2-5 TRBV20-1 SARLGGGETQY
TRBJ2-3 TRBV20-1 SARAGLGGALDTQY
TRBJ1-2 TRBV14 ASSQDPPPSYGYT
- TRBV27 ASSLLGDSYEQY
TRBJ2-3 TRBV10-3 AISEGLAGVDTQY
TRBJ2-7 TRBV4-3 ASSHTRGTGTYEQY
TRBJ1-2 TRBV6-5 ASSYEGSGGGYT
TRBJ1-1 TRBV6-1 ASSEWVGTEAF
TRBJ1-3 TRBV28 ASSLGGQSGNTIY
TRBJ2-1 TRBV3-1 ASSPEGTSEF
- TRBV20-1 SARDLLRGVYEQY
TRBJ2-5 TRBV7-9 ASSIAVYQETQY
TRBJ1-1 TRBV24-1 ATIPDSPEAF
TRBJ2-7 TRBV6-2/TRBV6-3 ASGWTASGLADYEQY
TRBJ2-1 TRBV6-5 ASSYSSLTNEQF